The clone carrying this T cell receptor beta chain has a handful of counts. The sample belongs to a study of T-cell memory formation after mild COVID-19. Each CDR3 protein gets one entry after TCRdb re-called the 5' RACE reads with MiXCR. The top ten hold roughly 7.7% of the sample, which has roughly 510,000 distinct CDR3 sequences, approximately 15% seen once. Germline V gene sequence: CDR1 MNHEY, CDR2 SVGAGI. Trimming shortened V by 0 bases and J by 4 bases, and 14 bases separated the two germline ends. The CDR3 consists of 16 residues. The genes are TRBV6-5 and TRBJ2-3, with D unresolved. The sequencing input was PBMCs or a T cell subset sorted from them (not recorded which). This TCR came from an adult woman who had mild COVID-19 (a few samples of this study predate the infection). Cell type and time point are not known. CDR3 bases: TGTGCCAGCAGTTACTCAGGGCTTCCTAGGGCAGATACGCAGTATTTT. Residues: CASSYSGLPRADTQYF.